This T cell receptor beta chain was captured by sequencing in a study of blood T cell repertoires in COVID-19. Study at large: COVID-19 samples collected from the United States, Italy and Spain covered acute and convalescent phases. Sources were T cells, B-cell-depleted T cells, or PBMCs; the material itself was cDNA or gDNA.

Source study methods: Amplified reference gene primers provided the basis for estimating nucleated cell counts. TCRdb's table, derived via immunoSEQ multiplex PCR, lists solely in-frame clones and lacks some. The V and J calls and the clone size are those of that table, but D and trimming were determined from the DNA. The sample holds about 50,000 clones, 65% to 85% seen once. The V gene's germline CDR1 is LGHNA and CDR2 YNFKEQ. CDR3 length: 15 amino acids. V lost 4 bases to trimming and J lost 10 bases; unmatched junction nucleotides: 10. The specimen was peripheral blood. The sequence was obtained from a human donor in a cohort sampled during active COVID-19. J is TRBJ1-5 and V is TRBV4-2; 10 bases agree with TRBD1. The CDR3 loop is CASSPGQGIISPQHF. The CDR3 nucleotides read TGTGCCAGCAGCCCGGGACAGGGGATTATCAGCCCCCAGCATTTT.